These 30 T cell receptor beta chains originate from one sample sequenced in a study of cytomegalovirus exposure and HLA in healthy donors. The PCR was carried out with 60 Vbeta primers and 13 Jbeta primers. Measured with immunoSEQ multiplex PCR; TCRdb has only the in-frame clones, and not every one. Of approximately 160,000 clones in the sample, approximately 77% are singletons; the top ten hold approximately 1.5%. What was sequenced was PBMCs. The origin of the receptors is a male donor in good health and CMV-seronegative.

A few counts support this clone. The V gene is TRBV7-6, the J gene TRBJ2-5, with TRBD1 matching 7 bases. The V gene's germline CDR1 is SGHVS and CDR2 FNYEAQ. V lost 2 bases, J lost 2 bases, and 5 bases stayed unmatched. The CDR3 length is 15 residues. CDR3 in DNA: TGTGCCAGCAGCTTATGGGGGACAGAACAAGAGACCCAGTACTTC. Translated, it gives CASSLWGTEQETQYF.

The chain has TRBV27 and TRBJ1-2; 8 nucleotides line up with TRBD1. Germline lookup yields CDR1 MNHEY and CDR2 SMNVEV (reference sequence). J gave up 5 bases and V 6 bases, and 5 bases lay outside the gene matches. This CDR3 has 13 amino acids. The CDR3, as DNA: TGTGCCAGCAGAACACAGGGGGAATATGGCTACACCTTC. It encodes CASRTQGEYGYTF.

J is TRBJ1-5 and V is TRBV6-5; a weak D match, TRBD1 (5 bases). V shed 2 bases and J shed 7 bases, with 15 bases lying between them. The length of the CDR3 is 15 residues. Germline lookup yields CDR1 MNHEY and CDR2 SVGAGI. CDR3 region: CASSYQAGRGQPQHF. The CDR3 region has the DNA TGTGCCAGCAGTTACCAGGCGGGGCGCGGACAGCCCCAGCATTTT.

J is TRBJ1-4 and V is TRBV6-1; TRBD1 matches at 10 bases. The CDR3 contains 15 residues. Germline trimming cut 2 bases from V and 8 bases from J; bases unmatched to any gene: 5. In germline, CDR1 is MNHNS, CDR2 SASEGT. This chain's CDR3 is CASSEWGQGIEKLFF. The CDR3 bases are TGTGCCAGCAGTGAATGGGGACAGGGGATAGAAAAACTGTTTTTT.

V and J are TRBV6-5 and TRBJ2-7, with TRBD1 matching over 11 bases. The germline V gene has CDR1 MNHEY and CDR2 SVGAGI. The CDR3 loop spans 15 amino acids. V shed 6 bases and J 7 bases; nucleotides not matched to a gene: 11. The CDR3 DNA reads as TGTGCCAGCAGACCTGGGACAGGGGGGATGTGGGAGCAGTACTTC. It encodes CASRPGTGGMWEQYF.

The chain uses TRBV7-9 and TRBJ1-5, with D maybe TRBD1 (6 bases). Trimming pared 8 bases from V and 2 bases from J, leaving 13 bases between. There are 14 residues in the CDR3. Germline lookup yields CDR1 SEHNR and CDR2 FQNEAQ (reference sequence). CDR3 in amino acids: CASSGGLGNQPQHF. As DNA, the CDR3 is TGTGCCAGCTCGGGGGGCTTGGGCAATCAGCCCCAGCATTTT.

This chain links TRBV28 with TRBJ1-3, with 7 bases identical to TRBD1. V lost 6 bases, J lost 0 bases, and 8 bases stayed unmatched. The CDR3 covers 16 residues. Germline values: CDR1 MDHEN, CDR2 SYDVKM. This CDR3 is CASRGSQGFSGNTIYF. The CDR3 coding sequence is TGTGCCAGCAGGGGGTCACAGGGGTTCTCTGGAAACACCATATATTTT.

On this clone itself: In the same sample, other DNA sequences code for this CDR3. V gene TRBV7-9 combines with J gene TRBJ1-6, with a tentative D call TRBD1 (5 bases). The CDR3 totals 15 residues. Germline V gene lookup returns CDR1 SEHNR and CDR2 FQNEAQ (reference sequence). The germline V and J ends were trimmed by 2 bases and 7 bases, with 12 bases remaining between them. CDR3 protein: CASSLSSGLNSPLHF. The CDR3 nucleotides are TGTGCCAGCAGCTTATCCTCAGGGTTGAATTCACCCCTCCACTTT.

This chain links TRBV6-1 with TRBJ2-3; TRBD1 aligns across 9 bases. The CDR3 is 17 residues long. With 1 base clipped from V and 0 bases from J, the junction kept 5 bases outside the gene matches. Germline assignment: CDR1 MNHNS and CDR2 SASEGT. The CDR3 coding sequence is TGTGCCAGCAGTGAAGTGGCTGGGACAGGGAGCACAGATACGCAGTATTTT. Amino acid sequence: CASSEVAGTGSTDTQYF.

This rearrangement joins TRBV29-1 to TRBJ2-7; 9 bases align to TRBD1. The V gene's germline CDR1 is SQVTM and CDR2 ANQGSEA. The length of the CDR3 is 12 residues. V was clipped by 7 bases and J by 5 bases; unmatched bases: 6. Here the CDR3 reads CSGWDRDHEQYF. CDR3 bases: TGCAGCGGCTGGGACAGGGACCACGAGCAGTACTTC.

This chain joins TRBV19 and TRBJ2-7; D is perhaps TRBD2 (6 bases). V lost 4 bases and J 3 bases, leaving 22 bases between the germline ends. The CDR3 length is 17 residues. Germline loops: CDR1 LNHDA, CDR2 SQIVND (reference sequence). Written as DNA, the CDR3 is TGTGCCAGTAGTAGTCTTACCGGGACTGAGAAGTACTACGAGCAGTACTTC. This translates into CASSSLTGTEKYYEQYF.

The genes are TRBV6-1 and TRBJ1-1; D is perhaps TRBD1 (6 bases). The length of the CDR3 is 15 residues. From germline, CDR1 is MNHNS and CDR2 SASEGT. V was trimmed by 6 bases and J by 1 base, leaving 15 bases between them. CDR3 protein: CASSRSIQGNTEAFF. The CDR3 nucleotides are TGTGCCAGCAGCCGATCCATACAGGGGAACACTGAAGCTTTCTTT.

The rearrangement links TRBV11-3 to TRBJ2-7; 8 bases fit TRBD1. Per germline, CDR1 SGHNT and CDR2 YENEEA. After removal of 8 bases from V and 2 bases from J, the junction contained 8 bases not matched to a gene. This CDR3 is built from 14 residues. The CDR3 here is CASARGTGAYEQYF. As DNA, the CDR3 is TGTGCCAGCGCCAGAGGGACAGGCGCCTACGAGCAGTACTTC.

The V and J genes are TRBV5-1 and TRBJ1-6; tentatively, D is TRBD1 (6 bases). The CDR3 is 14 amino acids. Deletions cut 8 bases from V and 5 bases from J, with 14 bases between. Germline CDR1 reads SGHRS; CDR2 reads YFSETQ. The CDR3 nucleotides read TGCGCCAGTCAGGGGTTACTTGATAATTCACCCCTCCACTTT. Amino acid sequence: CASQGLLDNSPLHF.

The gene calls are TRBV5-5 and TRBJ2-3; 8 nucleotides agree with TRBD2. Losses at the gene ends were 1 base for V and 0 bases for J; bases not matched to a gene: 4. Germline CDR1 reads SGHKS; CDR2 reads YYEKEE (reference sequence). CDR3 length: 16 residues. The CDR3, as DNA: TGTGCCAGCAGCTTGACTAGCGGTTATAGCACAGATACGCAGTATTTT. Translated: CASSLTSGYSTDTQYF. Filled out from reference TRBV5-5 and TRBJ2-3, the complete variable domain reads DAGVTQSPTHLIKTRGQQVTLRCSPISGHKSVSWYQQVLGQGPQFIFQYYEKEERGRGNFPDRFSARQFPNYSSELNVNALLLGDSALYLCASSLTSGYSTDTQYFGPGTRLTVL.

This clone appeared a single time. The genes are TRBV11-2 and TRBJ1-4; perhaps TRBD1 as D (6 bases). Trimming stripped 4 bases from V and 7 bases from J, with 13 bases between. Per the germline V gene, CDR1 is SGHAT and CDR2 is FQNNGV. CDR3 length: 14 amino acids. In DNA form, the CDR3 reads TGTGCCAGCAGCTCACAGGGTCTGGGTGAAAAACTGTTTTTT. This translates into CASSSQGLGEKLFF.

The chain combines TRBV19 with TRBJ2-7; 8 bases map to TRBD1. The CDR3 covers 14 residues. CDR1 is LNHDA and CDR2 is SQIVND in the germline V gene (reference sequence). Trimming removed 1 base from V and 4 bases from J; junction bases left unmatched: 3. The CDR3 nucleotides are TGTGCCAGTAGTATAGGTGACAGGGGTTACGAGCAGTACTTC. Its translation: CASSIGDRGYEQYF.

This clone was detected once. This chain uses TRBV29-1 with TRBJ2-1, with 7 bases identical to TRBD2. This CDR3 spans 14 amino acids. CDR1 and CDR2 (germline): SQVTM, ANQGSEA. V shed 3 bases, J shed 4 bases, and the junction held 6 bases outside the gene matches. CDR3 protein: CSVEREWWYNEQFF. In DNA form, the CDR3 reads TGCAGCGTTGAGCGGGAGTGGTGGTACAATGAGCAGTTCTTC.

The J gene is TRBJ1-1, the V gene TRBV23-1; TRBD1 might be the D (6 bases). TRBV23-1 is assigned to the ORF class and has an uncertain function. This CDR3 region has 14 residues. Trimming cost V 11 bases and J 10 bases, with 26 bases left between them. CDR3 DNA: TGCGCCCGCATTATCCGACACAGGGTGATGGCAGCTTTCTTT. Its translation: CARIIRHRVMAAFF.

A word on this clone: The junction differs from germline at one of its ends, possibly a read error. V is TRBV20-1 and J is TRBJ1-1; D is ambiguous. The length of the CDR3 is 10 residues. Germline CDR1 and CDR2: DFQATT and SNEGSKA (reference sequence). The CDR3 nucleotides are TGCAGTGCTAGCGGGGTGGTTCCCCCCTTT. Its protein is CSASGVVPPF.

This rearrangement joins TRBV5-1 to TRBJ2-3; 7 nucleotides agree with TRBD2. Germline CDR1 and CDR2: SGHRS and YFSETQ. The ends lost 4 bases at V and 1 base at J; junction bases unmatched: 9. The CDR3 has 16 residues. The CDR3, as DNA: TGCGCCAGCAGCCCCGACCCCCGGGGGGGCACAGATACGCAGTATTTT. Translated: CASSPDPRGGTDTQYF.

The rearrangement joins TRBV14 to TRBJ2-5; TRBD1 aligns across 7 bases. CDR1 is SGHDN and CDR2 is FVKESK in the germline V gene. V was pared by 1 base and J by 2 bases, with 4 bases of the junction left unmatched. CDR3 size: 15 residues. The CDR3 loop is CASSQVSGGQETQYF. The CDR3 DNA follows: TGTGCCAGCAGCCAAGTGTCAGGGGGACAAGAGACCCAGTACTTC.

V is TRBV6-5 and J is TRBJ1-2; D remains ambiguous. Germline V gene lookup returns CDR1 MNHEY and CDR2 SVGAGI. Trimming removed 11 bases from V and 6 bases from J, with 19 bases in between. The CDR3 extends over 13 amino acids. The CDR3 here is CAAGTWVGDGYTF. For the CDR3, the DNA is TGTGCCGCGGGAACGTGGGTCGGGGATGGCTACACCTTC.

This chain joins TRBV9 and TRBJ2-1; 9 nucleotides agree with TRBD2. The germline gives CDR1 SGDLS, CDR2 YYNGEE. J lost 4 bases, V lost 3 bases, and 8 bases had no gene match. CDR3 length equals 16 residues. The CDR3 DNA sequence: TGTGCCAGCAGCGACCCTTTAGCGGGAGTATACAATGAGCAGTTCTTC. It encodes CASSDPLAGVYNEQFF.

The chain recombines TRBV7-9 with TRBJ1-1; D gene unclear. V was cut by 5 bases and J by 2 bases, with 12 bases left in between. CDR3 length: 14 residues. Germline V gene sequence: CDR1 SEHNR, CDR2 FQNEAQ (reference sequence). The CDR3 DNA is TGTGCCAGCAGCCCGGGAGAGGGAAACACTGAAGCTTTCTTT. Its protein product is CASSPGEGNTEAFF.

The sample holds a few counts of this clone. The chain is built from TRBV6-8 and TRBJ1-4, with D possibly being TRBD1 (6 bases). V dropped 6 bases and J dropped 2 bases, with 19 bases sitting between them. The germline V gene encodes CDR1 MNHGY and CDR2 SAAAGT. The CDR3 has 17 residues. The CDR3 loop reads CASSPNRVRRTNEKLFF. The CDR3 DNA follows: TGTGCCAGCAGCCCCAACAGGGTTCGGCGTACTAATGAAAAACTGTTTTTT.

The genes are TRBV6-5 and TRBJ1-2, with 7 bases identical to TRBD1. The germline CDR1 and CDR2 sequences are MNHEY and SVGAGI. Trimming at V came to 6 bases and at J to 5 bases, leaving 12 bases not matched to a gene. There are 15 residues in the CDR3. CDR3 amino acids: CASRGASGQHYGYTF. The CDR3 DNA sequence: TGTGCCAGCAGGGGAGCCTCGGGACAGCATTATGGCTACACCTTC.

This chain joins TRBV6-6 and TRBJ2-2; no definite D call. This CDR3 has 12 amino acids. Deletions cut 6 bases from V and 1 base from J, with 3 bases between. Germline CDR1 reads MNHNY; CDR2 reads SVGAGI (reference sequence). CDR3 amino acids: CASSMNTGELFF. CDR3 in DNA: TGTGCCAGCAGCATGAACACCGGGGAGCTGTTTTTT.

The chain recombines TRBV19 with TRBJ1-1, with D possibly TRBD1 on 5 matching bases. The CDR3 extends over 13 amino acids. The V gene's germline CDR1 is LNHDA and CDR2 SQIVND (reference sequence). The V and J ends lost 9 bases and 1 base respectively, with 12 bases between them. The CDR3 sequence: CASRGRGNTEAFF. DNA of the CDR3: TGTGCCAGCCGAGGGAGGGGGAACACTGAAGCTTTCTTT. Supplemented by reference TRBV19 and TRBJ1-1, the full variable domain reads DGGITQSPKYLFRKEGQNVTLSCEQNLNHDAMYWYRQDPGQGLRLIYYSQIVNDFQKGDIAEGYSVSREKKESFPLTVTSAQKNPTAFYLCASRGRGNTEAFFGQGTRLTVV.

The rearrangement links TRBV5-4 to TRBJ1-1; D uncertain. Trimming took off 4 bases at V and 1 base at J, with 8 bases between the two ends. The CDR3 has 13 amino acids. CDR1 is SGHNT, CDR2 YYREEE, per germline (reference sequence). Here the CDR3 reads CASSTQENTEAFF. The CDR3 DNA follows: TGTGCCAGCAGCACCCAGGAGAACACTGAAGCTTTCTTT. Using reference TRBV5-4 and TRBJ1-1 for the parts outside the CDR3, the full variable domain is ETGVTQSPTHLIKTRGQQVTLRCSSQSGHNTVSWYQQALGQGPQFIFQYYREEENGRGNFPPRFSGLQFPNYSSELNVNALELDDSALYLCASSTQENTEAFFGQGTRLTVV.